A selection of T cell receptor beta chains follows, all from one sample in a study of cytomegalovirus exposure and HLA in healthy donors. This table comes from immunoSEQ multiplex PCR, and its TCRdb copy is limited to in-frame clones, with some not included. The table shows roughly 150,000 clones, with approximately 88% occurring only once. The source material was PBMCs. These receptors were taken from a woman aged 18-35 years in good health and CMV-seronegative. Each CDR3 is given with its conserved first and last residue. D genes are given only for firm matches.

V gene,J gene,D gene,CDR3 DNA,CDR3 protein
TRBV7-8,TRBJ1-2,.,TGTGCCAGCAGCCCCGGCGGGAGGGATGGCTACACCTTC,CASSPGGRDGYTF
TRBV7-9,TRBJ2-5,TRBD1,TGTGCCAGCAGCTTAGCTACAGGGGGCCAGGGAGAGACCCAGTACTTC,CASSLATGGQGETQYF
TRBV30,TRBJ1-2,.,TGTGCCTGGACCTTGAGGGGGAACTATGGCTACACCTTC,CAWTLRGNYGYTF
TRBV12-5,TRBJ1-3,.,TGTGCTAGTGGTTCATTGGCCGGAAACACCATATATTTT,CASGSLAGNTIYF
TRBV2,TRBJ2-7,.,TGTGCCAGCAGTGAGGGGGGACCCCTGGACGAGCAGTACTTC,CASSEGGPLDEQYF
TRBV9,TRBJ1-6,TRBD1,TGTGCCAGCAGCACAGGGAGACAGGGGGGCTCACCCCTCCACTTT,CASSTGRQGGSPLHF
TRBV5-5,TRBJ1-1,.,TGTGCCAGCAGCCAAACACCCAGGTTGGACACTGAAGCTTTCTTT,CASSQTPRLDTEAFF
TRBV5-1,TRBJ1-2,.,TGCGCCAGCAGCCGCCGGGAGGCGTCCGGCTACACCTTC,CASSRREASGYTF
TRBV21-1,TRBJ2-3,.,TGTGCCAGCAGCAAAGGAGTTTGGCGGGGTGATACGCAGTATTTT,CASSKGVWRGDTQYF
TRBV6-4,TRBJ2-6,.,TGTGCCAGCAGTGACCACTCTGGGGCCAACGTCCTGACTTTC,CASSDHSGANVLTF